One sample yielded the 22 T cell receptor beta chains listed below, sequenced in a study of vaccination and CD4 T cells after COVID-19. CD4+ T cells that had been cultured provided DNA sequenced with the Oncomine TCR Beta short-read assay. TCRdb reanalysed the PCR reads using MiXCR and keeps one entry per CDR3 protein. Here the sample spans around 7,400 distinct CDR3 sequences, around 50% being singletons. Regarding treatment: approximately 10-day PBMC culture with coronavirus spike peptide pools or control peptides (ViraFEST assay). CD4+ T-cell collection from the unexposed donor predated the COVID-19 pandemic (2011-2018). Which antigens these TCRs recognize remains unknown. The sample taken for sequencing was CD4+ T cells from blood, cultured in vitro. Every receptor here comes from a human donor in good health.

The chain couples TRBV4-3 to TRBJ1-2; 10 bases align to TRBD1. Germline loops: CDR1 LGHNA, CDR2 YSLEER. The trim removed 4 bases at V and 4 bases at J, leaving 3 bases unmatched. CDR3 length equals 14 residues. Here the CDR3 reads CASSPWTGGYGYTF. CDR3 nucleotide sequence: TGCGCCAGCAGCCCCTGGACAGGGGGCTATGGCTACACCTTC.

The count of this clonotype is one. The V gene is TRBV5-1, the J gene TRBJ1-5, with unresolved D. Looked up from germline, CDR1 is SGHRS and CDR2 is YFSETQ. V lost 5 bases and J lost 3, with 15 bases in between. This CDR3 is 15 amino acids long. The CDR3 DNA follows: TGCGCCAGCAGACCCAAACCCACCTCCAATCAGCCCCAGCATTTT. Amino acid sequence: CASRPKPTSNQPQHF.

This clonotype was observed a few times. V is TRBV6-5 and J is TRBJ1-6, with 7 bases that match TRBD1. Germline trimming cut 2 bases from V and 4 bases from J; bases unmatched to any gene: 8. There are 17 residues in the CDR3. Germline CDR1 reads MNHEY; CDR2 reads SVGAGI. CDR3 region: CASSYNRGSSYNSPLHF. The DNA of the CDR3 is TGTGCCAGCAGTTACAACAGGGGATCGTCTTATAATTCACCCCTCCACTTT.

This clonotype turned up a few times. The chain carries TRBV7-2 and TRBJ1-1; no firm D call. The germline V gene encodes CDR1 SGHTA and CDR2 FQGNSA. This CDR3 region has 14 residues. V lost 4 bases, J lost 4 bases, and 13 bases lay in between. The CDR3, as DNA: TGTGCCAGCAGCTACAGTACCAGTGGCACTGAAGCTTTCTTT. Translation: CASSYSTSGTEAFF.

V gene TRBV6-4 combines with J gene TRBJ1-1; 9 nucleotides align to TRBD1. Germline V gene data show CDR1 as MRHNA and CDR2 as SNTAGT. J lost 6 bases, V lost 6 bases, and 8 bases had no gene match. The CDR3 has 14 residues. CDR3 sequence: CASRTNNRGPEAFF. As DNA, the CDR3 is TGTGCCAGCAGGACAAATAACAGGGGGCCTGAAGCTTTCTTT.

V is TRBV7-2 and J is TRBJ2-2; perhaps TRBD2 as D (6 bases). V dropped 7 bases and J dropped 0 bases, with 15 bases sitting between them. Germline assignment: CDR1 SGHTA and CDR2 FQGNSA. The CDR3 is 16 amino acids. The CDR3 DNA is TGTGCCAGCAAACGTGTGGGCGGGACGAACACCGGGGAGCTGTTTTTT. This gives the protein CASKRVGGTNTGELFF.

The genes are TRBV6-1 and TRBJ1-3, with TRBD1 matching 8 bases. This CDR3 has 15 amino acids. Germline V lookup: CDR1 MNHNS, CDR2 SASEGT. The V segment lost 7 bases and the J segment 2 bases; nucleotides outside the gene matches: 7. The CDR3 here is CASTKGQGTGNTIYF. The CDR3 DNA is TGTGCCAGCACTAAAGGACAGGGCACTGGAAACACCATATATTTT.

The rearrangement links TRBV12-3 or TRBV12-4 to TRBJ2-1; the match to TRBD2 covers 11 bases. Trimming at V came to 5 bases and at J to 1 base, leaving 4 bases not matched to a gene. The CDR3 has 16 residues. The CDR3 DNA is TGTGCCAGCAGTCCCCTAGCGGGAGGATCCTACAATGAGCAGTTCTTC. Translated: CASSPLAGGSYNEQFF.

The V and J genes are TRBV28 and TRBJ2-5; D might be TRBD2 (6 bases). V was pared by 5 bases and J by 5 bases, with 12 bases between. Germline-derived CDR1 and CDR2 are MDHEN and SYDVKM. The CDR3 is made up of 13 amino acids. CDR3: CASSLGTLETQYF. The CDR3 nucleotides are TGTGCCAGCAGTCTAGGGACTTTGGAGACCCAGTACTTC.

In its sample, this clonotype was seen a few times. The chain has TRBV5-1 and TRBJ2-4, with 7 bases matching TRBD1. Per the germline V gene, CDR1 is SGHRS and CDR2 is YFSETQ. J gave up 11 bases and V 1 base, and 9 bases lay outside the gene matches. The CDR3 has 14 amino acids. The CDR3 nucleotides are TGCGCCAGCAGCTTGAGGACAGGCGATTCACTTCAGTACTTC. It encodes CASSLRTGDSLQYF.

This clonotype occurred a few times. Written as DNA, the CDR3 is TGTGCCAGCAGTGAGGGTGGTGGTCCGGAGACCCAGTACTTC. This gives the protein CASSEGGGPETQYF. The V call is TRBV2, the J call TRBJ2-5; D unclear. Germline CDR1 reads SNHLY; CDR2 reads FYNNEI. The CDR3 spans 14 residues. V was pared by 3 bases and J by 5 bases, with 13 bases between.

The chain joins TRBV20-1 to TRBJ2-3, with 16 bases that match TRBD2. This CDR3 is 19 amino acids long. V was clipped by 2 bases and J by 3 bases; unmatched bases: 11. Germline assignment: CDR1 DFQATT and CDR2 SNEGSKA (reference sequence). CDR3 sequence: CSARYGPGLAGGLTDTQYF. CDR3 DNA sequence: TGCAGTGCTAGATACGGACCGGGACTAGCGGGAGGGCTGACAGATACGCAGTATTTT.

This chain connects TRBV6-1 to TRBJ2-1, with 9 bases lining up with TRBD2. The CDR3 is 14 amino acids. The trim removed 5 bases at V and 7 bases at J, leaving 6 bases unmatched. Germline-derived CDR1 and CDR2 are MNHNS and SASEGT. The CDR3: CASSPGLAANEQFF. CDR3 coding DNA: TGTGCCAGCAGTCCGGGACTAGCCGCAAATGAGCAGTTCTTC.

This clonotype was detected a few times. The CDR3 bases are TGCGCCAGCAGTCGCGGACAGGGCTACGAGCAGTACTTC. Its protein is CASSRGQGYEQYF. The gene calls are TRBV10-1 and TRBJ2-7; 8 bases line up with TRBD1. Germline lookup yields CDR1 WNHNN and CDR2 SYGVQD (reference sequence). J was trimmed by 3 bases and V by 5 bases; bases with no gene match: 3. The CDR3 covers 13 residues.

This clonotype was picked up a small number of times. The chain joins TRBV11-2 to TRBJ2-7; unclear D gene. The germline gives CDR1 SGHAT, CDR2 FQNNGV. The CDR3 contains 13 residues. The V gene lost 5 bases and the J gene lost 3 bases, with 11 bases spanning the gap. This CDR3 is CASSATPGYEQYF. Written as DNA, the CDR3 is TGTGCCAGCAGCGCGACTCCGGGCTACGAGCAGTACTTC.

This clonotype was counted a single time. The CDR3 spells CASSQGTGSNTGELFF. CDR3 bases: TGTGCCAGCAGCCAAGGGACAGGTTCGAACACCGGGGAGCTGTTTTTT. J is TRBJ2-2 and V is TRBV12-3 or TRBV12-4, with TRBD1 matching 8 bases. This CDR3 is built from 16 residues. V was clipped by 6 bases and J by 0 bases; unmatched bases: 6.

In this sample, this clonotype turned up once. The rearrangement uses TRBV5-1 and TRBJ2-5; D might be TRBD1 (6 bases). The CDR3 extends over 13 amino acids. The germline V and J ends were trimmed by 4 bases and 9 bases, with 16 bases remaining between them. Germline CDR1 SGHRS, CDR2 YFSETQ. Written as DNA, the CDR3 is TGCGCCAGCAGCCGGACAGCTCTGATGGCCCAGTACTTC. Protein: CASSRTALMAQYF.

CDR3 in amino acids: CASSVVGGGANEQFF. The CDR3 DNA reads TGTGCCAGCAGCGTAGTGGGCGGGGGGGCTAATGAGCAGTTCTTC. The rearrangement links TRBV9 to TRBJ2-1, with 9 positions matching TRBD2. The germline V gene encodes CDR1 SGDLS and CDR2 YYNGEE. The CDR3 extends over 15 amino acids. With V trimmed by 0 bases and J by 7 bases, 5 bases remained unmatched. The full variable domain, completed using reference TRBV9 and TRBJ2-1, is DSGVTQTPKHLITATGQRVTLRCSPRSGDLSVYWYQQSLDQGLQFLIQYYNGEERAKGNILERFSAQQFPDLHSELNLSSLELGDSALYFCASSVVGGGANEQFFGPGTRLTVL.

This CDR3 is CASSLAFEAFF. CDR3 nucleotide sequence: TGTGCCAGTAGTCTCGCCTTTGAAGCTTTCTTT. The chain recombines TRBV19 with TRBJ1-1; D gene ambiguous. The germline V and J ends were trimmed by 5 bases and 7 bases, with 8 bases remaining between them. CDR1 and CDR2 from the germline V gene are LNHDA and SQIVND (reference sequence). This CDR3 has 11 residues.

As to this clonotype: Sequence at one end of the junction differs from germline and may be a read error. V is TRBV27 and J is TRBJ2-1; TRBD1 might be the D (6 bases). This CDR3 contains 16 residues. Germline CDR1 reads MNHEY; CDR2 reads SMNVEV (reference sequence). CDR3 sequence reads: CAGSFSAGAAYNEQFF. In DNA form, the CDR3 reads TGTGCCGGCAGTTTTTCCGCAGGGGCGGCCTACAATGAGCAGTTCTTC.

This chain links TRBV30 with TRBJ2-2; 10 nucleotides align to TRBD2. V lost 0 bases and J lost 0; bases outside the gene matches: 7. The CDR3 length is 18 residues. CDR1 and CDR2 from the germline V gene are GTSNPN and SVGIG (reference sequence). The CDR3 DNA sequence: TGTGCCTGGAGTGTACCCTCCGGACTAGCGGCGAACACCGGGGAGCTGTTTTTT. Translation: CAWSVPSGLAANTGELFF.

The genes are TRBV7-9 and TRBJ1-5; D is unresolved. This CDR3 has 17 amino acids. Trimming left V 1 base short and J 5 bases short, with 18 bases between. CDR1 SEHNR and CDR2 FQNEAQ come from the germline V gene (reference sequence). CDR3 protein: CASSLDSGWRAHQPQHF. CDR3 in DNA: TGTGCCAGCAGCTTAGATTCGGGTTGGAGGGCGCATCAGCCCCAGCATTTT.